The entry below gives a single TCR beta chain sequence along with its context. No antigen is known for it. This specimen comes from a study of T cell repertoires in cytomegalovirus infection. Study context: HLA-B-restricted CMV epitopes that are well studied, plus recently identified HLA-C-restricted ones, were used by the study. Carrying CMV and the relevant HLA type showed in public TCR beta signatures.

TCRdb re-derived calls from the reads in MiXCR, one entry per CDR3 protein. In the table there are 55,000 to 85,000 distinct CDR3 sequences, more than 20% of which are singletons. The V end was cut by 4 bases, the J end by 3 bases, with 10 bases between. This CDR3 is built from 13 residues. Sequences were derived from CD8+ T cells from cultured PBMCs, sampled from culture after CMV antigen stimulation. This chain uses TRBV12-3 or TRBV12-4 with TRBJ2-7; weak D call: TRBD1 (6 bases). This TCR came from a human donor in good health (CMV status not recorded). Some clones in this sample may be carry-over from other donors' samples. Written as DNA, the CDR3 is TGTGCCAGCAGTTCGGGACACCGCTACGAGCAGTACTTC. Translated: CASSSGHRYEQYF.